The table lists the clone carrying this T cell receptor (beta chain) with many counts. What it recognizes is unknown. CDR1 SGHTA and CDR2 FQGNSA come from the germline V gene. V lost 11 bases and J 2 bases, leaving 15 bases between the germline ends. The CDR3 runs to 14 residues. Unique molecular identifiers were used to barcode this TCRbeta library. Each CDR3 protein is one row after TCRdb ran MiXCR on the PCR reads. The table has over 200,000 distinct CDR3 sequences, 8.4% seen once. This specimen comes from a study of T-cell reconstitution after alpha-beta-depleted transplantation in children. Overall study results and limits: By about two months after transplant, alpha-beta T cells reportedly arose from several hundred graft clones that had expanded. When one year had passed after transplant, most T-cell counts and diversity came from newly produced T cells.

This clonotype was obtained from a male patient between 2 and 15 years old who had a stem cell transplant for acute myeloid leukemia, so the T cells may come from the graft donor. The input for sequencing was PBMCs, mostly from graft donor cells, taken 360 days after TCRalphabeta/CD19-depleted stem cell transplant. J is TRBJ2-2 and V is TRBV7-2; D gene unclear. The CDR3 loop reads CAPGPASNTGELFF. Here the CDR3 DNA reads TGTGCCCCCGGGCCAGCAAGTAACACCGGGGAGCTGTTTTTT.